This T cell receptor beta chain was retrieved from a study of shared clonotypes between healthy human individuals. Whole-study results and caveats: Generally, estimated richness proved larger in naive subsets than it did in memory subsets. The naive CD4 repertoires of a handful of donors were compared, and roughly 5% of clonotypes were shared.

At deep level, the assay was performed. Profiling relied on immunoSEQ multiplex PCR, and the TCRdb table lists in-frame clones only, not all of them. The sample records about 1,800,000 clones, about 95% being singletons. Concerning this clone: The antigen remains undetermined.

The ends lost 4 bases at V and 6 bases at J; junction bases unmatched: 12. The CDR3 spans 15 residues. Germline V lookup: CDR1 SQVTM, CDR2 ANQGSEA. Positive CCR7 selection of CD45RO-negative cells yielded the naive CD8 cells, and terminally differentiated effector memory CD45RA+ cells were excluded. Every contributor of samples was a Caucasian grown-up residing in Nashville, Tennessee. The clonotype originates from a young man in good health. The V and J genes are TRBV29-1 and TRBJ2-7, with TRBD2 matching over 10 bases. Material for sequencing was naive CD8+ T cells sorted from blood. CDR3 bases: TGCAGCGTTGCGGGTTGGAGCGGGGGGGCAAGCGAGCAGTACTTC. This codes for CSVAGWSGGASEQYF.